The following is a T cell receptor beta chain sequence with its context. These data are taken from a study of blood T cell repertoires in COVID-19. Study as a whole: Sites across the United States, Italy and Spain contributed samples from acute and convalescent COVID-19.

Authors' methods: Estimates of nucleated cell counts were drawn from the amplification of reference gene primers. Method: immunoSEQ multiplex PCR; TCRdb's copy keeps in-frame clones and lacks some. That table furnishes V, J and clone size, whereas the DNA furnished D and trimming. This sample has approximately 480,000 clones, with about nine tenths found just once. Participants came from roughly 23 US areas, aged about 18 to 89 years. Clinical history reported by participants formed the basis on which cohorts were assigned. Germline CDR1 MNHEY, CDR2 SMNVEV (reference sequence). Trimming took 0 bases from V and 1 from J, leaving 6 bases between them. The CDR3 loop spans 14 amino acids.

This sequence was found in a woman aged 18-30 years who had recovered from COVID-19. V and J are TRBV27 and TRBJ1-2; D is undetermined. Sequencing used PBMCs or T cells enriched from blood (not recorded which). CDR3 DNA sequence: TGTGCCAGCAGTTTATCGTTCAGTAACTATGGCTACACCTTC. Its protein product is CASSLSFSNYGYTF.